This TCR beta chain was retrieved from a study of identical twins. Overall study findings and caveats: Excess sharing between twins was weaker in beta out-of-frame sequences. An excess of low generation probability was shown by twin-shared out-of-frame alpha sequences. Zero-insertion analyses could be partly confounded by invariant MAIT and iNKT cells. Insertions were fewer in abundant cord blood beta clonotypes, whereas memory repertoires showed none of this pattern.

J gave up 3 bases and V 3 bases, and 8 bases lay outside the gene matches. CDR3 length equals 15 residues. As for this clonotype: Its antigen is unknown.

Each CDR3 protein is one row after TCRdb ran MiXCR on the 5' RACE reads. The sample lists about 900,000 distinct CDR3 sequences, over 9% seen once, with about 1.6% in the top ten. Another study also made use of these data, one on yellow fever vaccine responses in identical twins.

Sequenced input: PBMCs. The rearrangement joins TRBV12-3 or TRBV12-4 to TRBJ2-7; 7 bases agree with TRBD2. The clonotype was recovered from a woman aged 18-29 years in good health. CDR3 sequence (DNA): TGTGCCAGCAGTTTCTTGGCTAGCGGTGTCTACGAGCAGTACTTC. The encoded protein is CASSFLASGVYEQYF.